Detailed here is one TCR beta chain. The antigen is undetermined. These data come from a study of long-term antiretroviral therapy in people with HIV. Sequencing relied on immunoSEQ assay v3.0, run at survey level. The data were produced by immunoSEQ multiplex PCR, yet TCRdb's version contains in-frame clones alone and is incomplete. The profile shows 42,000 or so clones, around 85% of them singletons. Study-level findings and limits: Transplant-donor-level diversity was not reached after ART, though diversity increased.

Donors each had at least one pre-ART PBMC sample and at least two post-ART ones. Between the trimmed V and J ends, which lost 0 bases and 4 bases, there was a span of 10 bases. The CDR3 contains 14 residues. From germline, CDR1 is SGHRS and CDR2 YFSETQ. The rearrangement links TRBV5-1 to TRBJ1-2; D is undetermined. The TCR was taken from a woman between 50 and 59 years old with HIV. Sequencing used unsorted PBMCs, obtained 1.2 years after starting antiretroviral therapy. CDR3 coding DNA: TGCGCCAGCAGCTTGGACGCAGGCCTCTATGGCTACACCTTC. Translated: CASSLDAGLYGYTF.